A single sample gave rise to the 30 T cell receptor beta chains below, sequenced in a study of identical twins. TCRdb processed the 5' RACE reads anew with MiXCR; each CDR3 protein has one entry. The table records 1.5 million or so distinct CDR3 sequences, 25% to 35% of them present only once. The specimen sequenced was cord blood. These receptors were collected from a newborn girl in good health.

The gene calls are TRBV27 and TRBJ2-3; no clear D. V shed 6 bases and J shed 6 bases, with 10 bases lying between them. This CDR3 spans 12 amino acids. Germline loops: CDR1 MNHEY, CDR2 SMNVEV (reference sequence). The CDR3 coding sequence is TGTGCCAGCAGCCCCCGGTGGGATACGCAGTATTTT. Protein sequence: CASSPRWDTQYF.

The chain uses TRBV7-9 and TRBJ1-4; maybe TRBD1 (5 bases). The CDR3 contains 15 residues. V lost 5 bases to trimming and J lost 7 bases, with 17 bases between them. Germline V gives CDR1 SEHNR, CDR2 FQNEAQ (reference sequence). The chain's CDR3 is CASSPSETVGEKLFF. CDR3 DNA sequence: TGTGCCAGCAGCCCCTCCGAGACAGTCGGTGAAAAACTGTTTTTT.

This clonotype has more than one count but fewer than ten. V usage is TRBV7-9 and J usage is TRBJ2-7; possibly TRBD2 for D (6 bases). The CDR3 runs 14 residues. The V gene lost 5 bases and the J gene lost 2 bases, with 13 bases spanning the gap. The germline gives CDR1 SEHNR, CDR2 FQNEAQ (reference sequence). The CDR3 region is CASSPPSVTYEQYF. The CDR3 nucleotides are TGTGCCAGCAGCCCTCCTAGCGTGACCTACGAGCAGTACTTC.

J is TRBJ1-4 and V is TRBV5-4, with 8 positions matching TRBD1. The CDR3 consists of 16 residues. With V trimmed by 3 bases and J by 8 bases, 12 bases remained unmatched. The V gene's germline CDR1 is SGHNT and CDR2 YYREEE (reference sequence). The CDR3 reads CASSSEYRDRTEKLFF. CDR3 bases: TGTGCCAGCAGCTCGGAGTACCGGGACAGGACCGAAAAACTGTTTTTT.

A few counts support this clonotype. The chain carries TRBV20-1 and TRBJ2-1; unclear D gene. Germline values: CDR1 DFQATT, CDR2 SNEGSKA (reference sequence). Trimming took 5 bases from V and 0 from J, leaving 17 bases between them. This CDR3 is built from 16 residues. The CDR3 nucleotides read TGCAGTGCTTTCGTAGACGTCATCAGCTCCTACAATGAGCAGTTCTTC. Its protein product is CSAFVDVISSYNEQFF.

V and J are TRBV7-9 and TRBJ2-7; tentative D call: TRBD2 (5 bases). The CDR3 is 15 residues long. V lost 1 base to trimming and J lost 2 bases, with 12 bases between them. Germline CDR1 reads SEHNR; CDR2 reads FQNEAQ (reference sequence). CDR3 nucleotides: TGTGCCAGCAGCTTAGACCGACGGGGAACCTACGAGCAGTACTTC. This gives the protein CASSLDRRGTYEQYF.

This rearrangement joins TRBV21-1 to TRBJ1-1. TRBV21-1 has pseudogene status. The CDR3 contains 17 residues. The CDR3 DNA follows: TGTGCCAGCAGCTCCCACTCGGCAGGGCAGAGTTCAGCTGAAGCTTTCTTT. Amino acids: CASSSHSAGQSSAEAFF.

As to this clonotype: A much larger clonotype is one base distant, so this may be a read error. The chain is built from TRBV7-9 and TRBJ2-1; 8 bases are a match to TRBD2. The germline V gene encodes CDR1 SEHNR and CDR2 FQNEAQ (reference sequence). The V and J ends lost 5 bases and 2 bases, in that order; junction bases with no gene match: 2. CDR3 length: 14 amino acids. The CDR3 is CASSTGLAYNEQFF. The CDR3 DNA follows: TGTGCCAGCAGCACGGGACTAGCCTACAATGAGCAGTTCTTC.

This clonotype was counted only a few times. The V gene is TRBV28, the J gene TRBJ2-3; 8 bases are shared with TRBD2. This CDR3 comprises 13 residues. Germline CDR1 MDHEN, CDR2 SYDVKM. V lost 5 bases, J lost 6 bases, and 4 bases stayed unmatched. The CDR3 DNA reads TGTGCCAGCAGTAGTCTAGCGGGTGATACGCAGTATTTT. Encoded protein: CASSSLAGDTQYF.

This clonotype was observed many times. The genes are TRBV11-2 and TRBJ1-2, with D unclear. Deletions cut 2 bases from V and 2 bases from J, with 6 bases between. The length of the CDR3 is 13 residues. Germline V gene lookup returns CDR1 SGHAT and CDR2 FQNNGV. The DNA of the CDR3 is TGTGCCAGCAGCTTATTCACCAACTATGGCTACACCTTC. Translating gives CASSLFTNYGYTF.

This clonotype turned up a few times. The chain is built from TRBV6-6 and TRBJ2-7, with D possibly TRBD2 on 6 matching bases. The CDR3 has 13 residues. The V gene lost 5 bases and the J gene lost 4 bases, with 12 bases spanning the gap. Per germline, CDR1 MNHNY and CDR2 SVGAGI (reference sequence). The CDR3 loop is CASSPRLVYEQYF. CDR3 coding DNA: TGTGCCAGCAGTCCCCGACTAGTTTACGAGCAGTACTTC.

This chain connects TRBV5-1 to TRBJ2-7; 8 nucleotides align to TRBD2. Per germline, CDR1 SGHRS and CDR2 YFSETQ. With 3 bases clipped from V and 6 bases from J, the junction kept 8 bases outside the gene matches. The CDR3 runs to 14 residues. This chain's CDR3 is CASSSTGLEGEQYF. The CDR3 bases are TGCGCCAGCAGCTCGACGGGACTAGAGGGCGAGCAGTACTTC.

This rearrangement joins TRBV5-1 to TRBJ2-2; 7 bases map to TRBD2. Germline V gene sequence: CDR1 SGHRS, CDR2 YFSETQ. The ends lost 4 bases at V and 1 base at J; junction bases unmatched: 4. CDR3 length equals 15 residues. This chain's CDR3 is CASSGLAVNTGELFF. In DNA form, the CDR3 reads TGCGCCAGCAGCGGGCTAGCGGTGAACACCGGGGAGCTGTTTTTT.

This chain links TRBV21-1 with TRBJ2-7; TRBD2, as called in the table, went unchecked against the DNA. TRBV21-1 counts as a pseudogene. This CDR3 is built from 20 residues. The CDR3 is CASSKDKSRFLAGGSYEQYF. The CDR3 nucleotides read TGTGCCAGCAGCAAAGACAAAAGCCGCTTCCTAGCGGGAGGCTCCTACGAGCAGTACTTC.

V is TRBV4-1 and J is TRBJ2-1; perhaps TRBD2 as D (5 bases). Trimming took 0 bases from V and 5 from J, leaving 11 bases between them. Germline V gene lookup returns CDR1 MGHRA and CDR2 YSYEKL. The length of the CDR3 is 15 residues. The CDR3 sequence is CASSQDGLAHNEQFF. CDR3 nucleotides: TGCGCCAGCAGCCAAGATGGGCTAGCCCACAATGAGCAGTTCTTC.

The chain has TRBV20-1 and TRBJ2-7; 16 nucleotides align to TRBD2. This CDR3 has 16 amino acids. The germline V gene has CDR1 DFQATT and CDR2 SNEGSKA (reference sequence). Trimming at V came to 5 bases and at J to 9 bases, leaving 13 bases not matched to a gene. CDR3 sequence: CSARSPLGLAGGVQYF. CDR3 bases: TGCAGTGCTCGATCACCCCTGGGACTAGCGGGAGGGGTGCAGTACTTC.

CDR3 in amino acids: CASSLYGGHYNEQFF. CDR3 coding DNA: TGTGCCAGCAGCTTATACGGGGGTCATTACAATGAGCAGTTCTTC. The chain couples TRBV7-9 to TRBJ2-1; possible D gene TRBD2, 6 bases. The CDR3 consists of 15 residues. Deletions cut 2 bases from V and 4 bases from J, with 12 bases between. CDR1 SEHNR and CDR2 FQNEAQ come from the germline V gene (reference sequence).

In its sample, this clonotype was seen a few times. CDR3 loop: CASSSTSETWGLAKNIQYF. The CDR3, as DNA: TGTGCCAGCAGTTCAACCTCAGAAACTTGGGGCTTAGCCAAAAACATTCAGTACTTC. V and J are TRBV27 and TRBJ2-4, with a possible D match to TRBD1 (5 bases). Germline CDR1 reads MNHEY; CDR2 reads SMNVEV (reference sequence). The V and J ends lost 4 bases and 0 bases respectively, with 22 bases between them. The CDR3 is 19 amino acids.

V gene TRBV3-1 combines with J gene TRBJ2-5; D is possibly TRBD2 (5 bases). TRBJ2-1 matches the DNA end more closely, so the J call is doubtful. The CDR3 has 15 residues. CDR1 LGHDT and CDR2 YNNKEL come from the germline V gene (reference sequence). CDR3 residues: CASSQDFAGQETQFF. As DNA, the CDR3 is TGTGCCAGCAGCCAAGATTTCGCGGGTCAAGAGACCCAGTTCTTC.

This clonotype has only a few counts. J is TRBJ2-1 and V is TRBV4-2, with 7 bases identical to TRBD2. The CDR3 loop spans 16 amino acids. V dropped 2 bases and J dropped 3; count of bases not matched to a gene: 7. The germline V gene encodes CDR1 LGHNA and CDR2 YNFKEQ. CDR3 protein: CASSQTGSGDYNEQFF. The CDR3 DNA is TGTGCCAGCAGCCAAACAGGAAGCGGGGACTACAATGAGCAGTTCTTC.

This clonotype was seen ten or more times. This chain joins TRBV10-3 and TRBJ2-1; 11 bases line up with TRBD2. The CDR3 loop spans 15 amino acids. V lost 2 bases to trimming and J lost 5 bases; unmatched junction nucleotides: 2. The germline gives CDR1 ENHRY, CDR2 SYGVKD. The CDR3 sequence: CAISEIAGGNNEQFF. Here the CDR3 DNA reads TGTGCCATCAGTGAGATAGCGGGAGGGAACAATGAGCAGTTCTTC.

This clonotype was detected once. The chain carries TRBV28 and TRBJ2-1, with TRBD2 matching 10 bases. With V trimmed by 5 bases and J by 5 bases, 6 bases remained unmatched. CDR3 length equals 15 residues. Germline loops: CDR1 MDHEN, CDR2 SYDVKM. The CDR3 loop is CASSAAGGVNNEQFF. The CDR3 nucleotides are TGTGCCAGCAGTGCAGCGGGAGGGGTTAACAATGAGCAGTTCTTC.

A few counts support this clonotype. One end of the junction fails to match germline, which may point to a read error. The V and J genes are TRBV7-7 and TRBJ2-2; TRBD2 matches 8 bases. The CDR3 is 20 residues long. From germline, CDR1 is SSHAT and CDR2 FNYEAQ (reference sequence). CDR3 coding DNA: TGTGCTAGCAGCTCCTTCCCGGGGGGATTTAGCGGGAAGTACACCGGGGAGCTGTTTTTT. Translation: CASSSFPGGFSGKYTGELFF.

The genes are TRBV28 and TRBJ2-1; 7 nucleotides match TRBD2. J gave up 5 bases and V 1 base, and 8 bases lay outside the gene matches. Germline CDR1 reads MDHEN; CDR2 reads SYDVKM. The CDR3 length is 16 residues. CDR3 nucleotides: TGTGCCAGCAGTTTATCCGCCTCGGGAGGAAACAATGAGCAGTTCTTC. It encodes CASSLSASGGNNEQFF.

This clonotype was picked up many times. The rearrangement links TRBV10-3 to TRBJ1-6, with 10 nucleotides matching TRBD1. CDR3 length equals 13 residues. Germline V CDR1 and CDR2: ENHRY, SYGVKD. J gave up 9 bases and V 4 bases, and 0 bases lay outside the gene matches. CDR3 sequence reads: CAISGTGGSPLHF. CDR3 nucleotides: TGTGCCATCAGTGGGACAGGGGGTTCACCCCTCCACTTT.

There are a few counts of this clonotype. J is TRBJ2-3 and V is TRBV25-1; D is possibly TRBD1 (6 bases). V was trimmed by 0 bases and J by 0 bases, leaving 10 bases between them. CDR1 and CDR2 (germline): MGHDK, SYGVNS. CDR3 size: 16 residues. Written as DNA, the CDR3 is TGTGCCAGCAGTGAATATAGGGACAATAGCACAGATACGCAGTATTTT. This codes for CASSEYRDNSTDTQYF.

There are a few counts of this clonotype. V gene TRBV20-1 combines with J gene TRBJ2-1; TRBD2 matches 13 bases. CDR3 size: 18 residues. The germline CDR1 and CDR2 sequences are DFQATT and SNEGSKA (reference sequence). The junction had 10 bases not matched to a gene; V was cut back by 0 bases and J by 5 bases. Written as DNA, the CDR3 is TGCAGTGCTAGAGATCCCCGACTAGCGGGAGGCGGAGACAATGAGCAGTTCTTC. Protein sequence: CSARDPRLAGGGDNEQFF.

This rearrangement joins TRBV10-3 to TRBJ2-1; 7 nucleotides agree with TRBD2. V gave up 4 bases and J gave up 0 bases; unmatched junction bases: 3. The CDR3 is made up of 15 amino acids. The V gene's germline CDR1 is ENHRY and CDR2 SYGVKD. The CDR3 region is CAISGSGVSYNEQFF. The CDR3 DNA reads TGTGCCATCAGTGGAAGCGGGGTCTCCTACAATGAGCAGTTCTTC.

This clonotype was seen repeatedly, ten times or more. The chain couples TRBV12-3 or TRBV12-4 to TRBJ1-2; maybe TRBD1 (6 bases). The CDR3 consists of 17 residues. Trimming took off 5 bases at V and 5 bases at J, with 24 bases between the two ends. The CDR3 DNA reads TGTGCCAGCAGTAAGCCGGGACAAAGGTTTATGGGGTATGGCTACACCTTC. Protein sequence: CASSKPGQRFMGYGYTF.

V is TRBV20-1 and J is TRBJ2-3, with 9 bases matching TRBD2. The CDR3 has 17 residues. CDR1 is DFQATT and CDR2 is SNEGSKA in the germline V gene (reference sequence). V shed 6 bases and J 1 base; nucleotides not matched to a gene: 14. CDR3 loop: CSARRRRSSGGTDTQYF. CDR3 nucleotide sequence: TGCAGTGCCAGGCGCAGGAGGTCTAGCGGGGGCACAGATACGCAGTATTTT.